A selection of T cell receptor beta chains follows, all from one sample in a study of T cell responses to AZD1222 COVID-19 vaccine. Produced via immunoSEQ multiplex PCR; TCRdb's table is partial and in-frame only. The sample lists about 120,000 clones; under 95% were seen once. Sequences were derived from peripheral blood, sampled on day 0 of AZD1222 vaccination. The receptors here all came from an adult in good health. Both conserved end residues are part of each CDR3. D genes are given only for firm matches. Some rows have no size entry. The others give once, few or many, or a class for an expanded clone.

TRBJ1-1,NA,NA,TRBV20-1,CSARGITEAFF,TGCAGTGCGAGAGGGATCACTGAAGCTTTCTTT
TRBJ2-1,TRBD2,NA,TRBV28,CASSPPGLARFF,TGTGCCAGCAGTCCGCCGGGACTAGCGCGGTTCTTC
TRBJ1-2,TRBD1,NA,TRBV5-1,CASSSSGQVYGYTF,TGCGCCAGCAGCTCCTCGGGACAGGTCTATGGCTACACCTTC
TRBJ2-3,TRBD2,few,TRBV27,CASSPRAGMGLDTQYF,TGTGCCAGCAGCCCAAGAGCGGGGATGGGACTGGATACGCAGTATTTT
TRBJ2-7,NA,once,TRBV5-4,CASSLAGTQSYEQYF,TGTGCCAGCAGCTTGGCCGGGACTCAATCCTACGAGCAGTACTTC
TRBJ2-7,NA,NA,TRBV6-5,CASSFSQGLSYEQYF,TGTGCCAGCAGTTTCTCTCAGGGGCTTTCCTACGAGCAGTACTTC
TRBJ2-1,TRBD2,few,TRBV28,CASSLATSGVNEQFF,TGTGCCAGCAGCCTCGCGACTAGCGGGGTTAATGAGCAGTTCTTC
TRBJ2-6,NA,NA,TRBV19,CASSIVGLSGANVLTF,TGTGCCAGTAGTATAGTGGGGCTCTCTGGGGCCAACGTCCTGACTTTC
TRBJ2-5,TRBD2,NA,TRBV29-1,CSVARLAGGETQYF,TGCAGCGTCGCCAGACTAGCGGGGGGGGAGACCCAGTACTTC
TRBJ2-1,NA,NA,TRBV25-1,CASSDAAYNEQFF,TGTGCCAGCAGTGATGCAGCGTACAATGAGCAGTTCTTC
TRBJ1-2,NA,NA,TRBV7-9,CASSSGGPRLFYGYTF,TGTGCCAGCAGCTCCGGGGGCCCAAGGCTTTTCTATGGCTACACCTTC
TRBJ1-2,NA,NA,TRBV5-4,CASSLESRDGYGYTF,TGTGCCAGCAGCTTGGAGTCCAGGGATGGGTATGGCTACACCTTC
TRBJ1-1,NA,NA,TRBV19,CASTHSLVTEAFF,TGTGCCAGTACCCACTCCCTGGTCACTGAAGCTTTCTTT
TRBJ1-1,NA,NA,TRBV29-1,CSVEDQSRGTEAFF,TGCAGCGTTGAAGATCAGAGTCGGGGCACTGAAGCTTTCTTT
TRBJ2-7,TRBD1,NA,TRBV28,CASSWDSSYEQYF,TGTGCCAGCAGTTGGGACAGTTCGTACGAGCAGTACTTC
TRBJ1-1,NA,NA,TRBV5-1,CASRVEGSTEAFF,TGCGCCAGCAGGGTCGAGGGCAGCACTGAAGCTTTCTTT
TRBJ2-3,NA,NA,TRBV28,CASSGLRGGTSTDTQYF,TGTGCCAGCAGTGGGCTGAGGGGGGGCACTAGCACAGATACGCAGTATTTT
TRBJ1-2,NA,NA,TRBV2,CASSDGSQGVRGYTF,TGTGCCAGCAGTGATGGGAGCCAGGGTGTTAGGGGCTACACCTTC
TRBJ1-5,NA,NA,TRBV28,CASSSPGRGQPQHF,TGTGCCAGCAGTTCCCCGGGGCGCGGTCAGCCCCAGCATTTT
TRBJ2-7,NA,NA,TRBV18,CASSPKQWTASSYEQYF,TGTGCCAGCTCACCGAAGCAATGGACGGCGAGCTCCTACGAGCAGTACTTC
TRBJ2-3,TRBD2,NA,TRBV6-2/TRBV6-3,CASSLRGGLTDTQYF,TGTGCCAGCAGCTTACGCGGGGGACTCACAGATACGCAGTATTTT
TRBJ2-5,TRBD1,NA,TRBV5-4,CASSPGGQGRKETQYF,TGTGCCAGCAGCCCCGGAGGACAGGGCAGAAAGGAGACCCAGTACTTC